What follows are 11 T cell receptor beta chains derived from one specimen sequenced in a study of CD8+CD57+ T cells in acquired aplastic anemia. Researchers used genomic DNA as the template to profile TCR beta VDJ and CDR3. TCRdb passed the reads through MiXCR, listing each CDR3 protein once. The sample holds 200,000 to 250,000 distinct CDR3 sequences, approximately 35% seen once. Sample: sorted CD4+, CD8+, or CD8+CD57+ T cells (not recorded which) from PBMCs. The receptor source for this set is a human donor in good health, serving as a control.

Many counts were recorded for this clonotype. The chain combines TRBV5-1 with TRBJ2-5; D not certain. The CDR3 is made up of 14 amino acids. From germline, CDR1 is SGHRS and CDR2 YFSETQ. V was pared by 0 bases and J by 2 bases, with 8 bases between. The CDR3 region is CASSLEVAQETQYF. The CDR3, as DNA: TGCGCCAGCAGCTTGGAGGTAGCTCAAGAGACCCAGTACTTC.

This clonotype was detected many times. V and J are TRBV27 and TRBJ1-6; D remains unclear. V shed 0 bases and J shed 9 bases, with 12 bases lying between them. Germline CDR1 reads MNHEY; CDR2 reads SMNVEV (reference sequence). CDR3 length: 15 amino acids. The CDR3 DNA sequence: TGTGCCAGCAGTTTATCGGCAGGTAGTAGTTCACCCCTCCACTTT. The encoded protein is CASSLSAGSSSPLHF.

This clonotype was recorded a few times. This chain links TRBV3-1 with TRBJ1-3; D is unclear. Germline V gene data show CDR1 as LGHDT and CDR2 as YNNKEL (reference sequence). V shed 5 bases and J shed 0 bases, with 11 bases lying between them. This CDR3 spans 15 amino acids. CDR3 sequence: CASSRQALSGNTIYF. The CDR3 nucleotides are TGTGCCAGCAGCAGGCAGGCGCTCTCTGGAAACACCATATATTTT. The whole variable domain, remainder taken from reference TRBV3-1 and TRBJ1-3, is DTAVSQTPKYLVTQMGNDKSIKCEQNLGHDTMYWYKQDSKKFLKIMFSYNNKELIINETVPNRFSPKSPDKAHLNLHINSLELGDSAVYFCASSRQALSGNTIYFGEGSWLTVV.

This sequence joins TRBV24-1 and TRBJ2-7; TRBD1 matches at 9 bases. The CDR3 consists of 16 residues. Trimming removed 3 bases from V and 7 bases from J; junction bases left unmatched: 12. Germline CDR1 and CDR2: KGHDR and SFDVKD. CDR3 region: CATSDAGTGNTGEQYF. In DNA form, the CDR3 reads TGTGCCACCAGTGATGCCGGGACAGGGAACACCGGGGAGCAGTACTTC.

J is TRBJ2-5 and V is TRBV19, with 7 bases identical to TRBD1. V shed 4 bases and J 5 bases; nucleotides not matched to a gene: 10. Germline V gives CDR1 LNHDA, CDR2 SQIVND (reference sequence). The CDR3 extends over 15 amino acids. Here the CDR3 reads CASSRRTGQMETQYF. CDR3 sequence (DNA): TGTGCCAGTAGTAGACGGACAGGCCAAATGGAGACCCAGTACTTC.

Worth noting for this clonotype: This may be a read error: a much more frequent sequence differs by one nucleotide. The chain combines TRBV14 with TRBJ2-6, with a weak D call TRBD1 (5 bases). This CDR3 comprises 15 residues. In germline, CDR1 is SGHDN, CDR2 FVKESK. CDR3: CASSQGSAGANALTF. The CDR3, as DNA: TGTGCCAGCAGCCAAGGTAGTGCTGGGGCCAACGCCCTGACTTTC.

This clonotype has ten or more counts. This chain connects TRBV29-1 to TRBJ2-5, with a weak D call TRBD1 (5 bases). The V gene's germline CDR1 is SQVTM and CDR2 ANQGSEA. V was trimmed by 7 bases and J by 2 bases, leaving 14 bases between them. CDR3 length equals 13 residues. This chain's CDR3 is CSGRAQGQETQYF. The CDR3 bases are TGCAGCGGAAGGGCTCAGGGACAAGAGACCCAGTACTTC.

This clonotype has ten or more counts. This chain connects TRBV20-1 to TRBJ2-3, with D possibly called TRBD1 or TRBD2 (6 bases each). V lost 0 bases and J lost 4, with 11 bases in between. CDR1 and CDR2 from the germline V gene are DFQATT and SNEGSKA (reference sequence). This CDR3 contains 14 residues. CDR3 sequence: CSARDLGGPDTQYF. Written as DNA, the CDR3 is TGCAGTGCTAGAGATCTCGGGGGCCCAGATACGCAGTATTTT.

This clonotype was seen only a few times. This chain links TRBV11-1 with TRBJ2-1; 9 bases are shared with TRBD2. Germline V gives CDR1 SGHAT, CDR2 FQDESV (reference sequence). V dropped 3 bases and J dropped 5; count of bases not matched to a gene: 11. CDR3 length: 17 residues. This chain's CDR3 is CASSFTQLAGINNEQFF. CDR3 DNA: TGTGCCAGCAGCTTCACTCAACTAGCGGGTATAAACAATGAGCAGTTCTTC.

There are a few counts of this clonotype. The chain has TRBV12-3 or TRBV12-4 and TRBJ1-2; the match to TRBD1 covers 7 bases. The CDR3 is made up of 15 amino acids. V trimming: 5 bases; J trimming: 4 bases; junction bases outside the gene matches: 10. CDR3 loop: CASSPRQGCSYGYTF. DNA of the CDR3: TGTGCCAGCAGTCCCCGACAGGGCTGCAGCTATGGCTACACCTTC.

This clonotype was counted many times. The rearrangement links TRBV20-1 to TRBJ1-2, with D possibly being TRBD1 (5 bases). Germline V gives CDR1 DFQATT, CDR2 SNEGSKA (reference sequence). The CDR3 runs 15 residues. With 3 bases removed from V and 4 bases from J, the gap between germline ends came to 18 bases. The chain's CDR3 is CSARDLGGEGYGYTF. The CDR3 coding sequence is TGCAGTGCTAGGGACCTGGGGGGAGAAGGCTATGGCTACACCTTC.